The 15 T cell receptor beta chains reported below all come from one sample, sequenced in a study of CXCR3-negative and CXCR3-positive naive CD8 T cells (dated by TCRdb to 2018 to 2020). Results and caveats for the whole study, not just this receptor: Compared with CXCR3-negative naive cells, CXCR3-positive naive cells had TRB CDR3s with higher hydrophobicity (lower Kidera factor 4), lower energy, and higher strength and volume indices.

Which antigens these TCRs recognize remains unknown. Sequenced using a NextSeq 550. The Human TCR Profiling Kit (MiLaboratory) was used to prepare UMI-labeled 5' RACE TRB cDNA libraries. The reads went through TCRdb reprocessing, and each CDR3 protein sequence gets one entry with no DNA. The data table for this sample lists about 150,000 distinct CDR3 sequences. The ten largest account for 0.25% to 0.3% of the sample. Material: naive CXCR3+ CD8+ T cells from blood. Per the publication, the cell subset or site label means: CD45RO-CCR7+CD27+CD95- naive CD8+ T cells expressing CXCR3 (TNR3+). These receptors were obtained from a human donor in good health. Some clones in this sample may be carry-over from other donors' samples.

V is TRBV28 and J is TRBJ2-4; the TRBD1 assignment by TCRdb is unverifiable without DNA. The CDR3 is 18 residues long. Germline CDR1 is MDHEN and CDR2 is SYDVKM. The CDR3 sequence: CASSFPPTGGYAKNIQYF.

J is TRBJ1-5 and V is TRBV29-1; as DNA is missing, the TRBD1 call by TCRdb cannot be tested. CDR3 size: 12 residues. Germline-derived CDR1 and CDR2 are SQVTM and ANQGSEA. CDR3: CSVRQGGEPQHF.

V gene TRBV23-1 combines with J gene TRBJ1-4; TCRdb indicates TRBD1, and absent DNA this call remains unverified. TRBV23-1 qualifies as an ORF whose function is uncertain. This CDR3 is 19 amino acids long. CDR3 residues: CASSRKAPHILRGGEKLFF.

This chain connects TRBV7-6 to TRBJ2-1; there is no DNA to check the TCRdb D call of TRBD2. Germline CDR1 reads SGHVS; CDR2 reads FNYEAQ. This CDR3 comprises 16 residues. CDR3 sequence: CASSLVEGDSYNEQFF. The variable domain in full, completed from reference TRBV7-6 and TRBJ2-1, reads GAGVSQSPRYKVTKRGQDVALRCDPISGHVSLYWYRQALGQGPEFLTYFNYEAQQDKSGLPNDRFSAERPEGSISTLTIQRTEQRDSAMYRCASSLVEGDSYNEQFFGPGTRLTVL.

V gene TRBV5-1 combines with J gene TRBJ2-7; no DNA is available, so the TRBD2 call from TCRdb remains unchecked. CDR3 length: 14 amino acids. Germline V gene lookup returns CDR1 SGHRS and CDR2 YFSETQ. This chain's CDR3 is CASTDHAGTYEQYF.

V gene TRBV20-1 combines with J gene TRBJ2-1; without DNA, the TCRdb call of TRBD2 cannot be checked. The length of the CDR3 is 16 residues. Germline V gene lookup returns CDR1 DFQATT and CDR2 SNEGSKA (reference sequence). This CDR3 is CSASPLAGGLYNEQFF.

This sequence joins TRBV12-3 or TRBV12-4 and TRBJ1-1; without DNA, the TCRdb call of TRBD1 cannot be checked. There are 14 residues in the CDR3. Here the CDR3 reads CAISFAGGNTEAFF.

This chain links TRBV5-4 with TRBJ2-7; TCRdb returns TRBD1, unconfirmable since there is no DNA. The CDR3 runs to 14 residues. In germline, CDR1 is SGHNT, CDR2 YYREEE (reference sequence). CDR3 in amino acids: CASSFPGESYEQYF.

The chain has TRBV27 and TRBJ1-4. This CDR3 is built from 17 residues. Looked up from germline, CDR1 is MNHEY and CDR2 is SMNVEV (reference sequence). The CDR3 protein is CASSFQPLDSTNEKLFF.

This chain connects TRBV29-1 to TRBJ2-3; TCRdb picks TRBD1, but there is no DNA to check that call. The V gene's germline CDR1 is SQVTM and CDR2 ANQGSEA. The CDR3 is made up of 14 amino acids. The CDR3 sequence is CSVHPGLATDTQYF.

The chain combines TRBV7-3 with TRBJ2-1; the TRBD2 assignment by TCRdb is unverifiable without DNA. Germline CDR1 is SGHTA and CDR2 is FQGTGA. The CDR3 is made up of 12 amino acids. The CDR3 is CASSLTGGEQFF.

The chain employs TRBV11-2 and TRBJ1-2. Germline loops: CDR1 SGHAT, CDR2 FQNNGV. This CDR3 contains 13 residues. The CDR3 reads CASSLGPAYGYTF.

The rearrangement joins TRBV5-1 to TRBJ2-3; checking the TCRdb D call of TRBD1 is not possible without DNA. This CDR3 comprises 16 residues. Looked up from germline, CDR1 is SGHRS and CDR2 is YFSETQ. CDR3 sequence reads: CACSPTGDRVTDTQYF. The full variable domain, completed using reference TRBV5-1 and TRBJ2-3, is KAGVTQTPRYLIKTRGQQVTLSCSPISGHRSVSWYQQTPGQGLQFLFEYFSETQRNKGNFPGRFSGRQFSNSRSEMNVSTLELGDSALYLCACSPTGDRVTDTQYFGPGTRLTVL.

The V and J genes are TRBV9 and TRBJ2-2; no DNA is available, so the TRBD1 call from TCRdb remains unchecked. This CDR3 comprises 12 residues. Germline V gene sequence: CDR1 SGDLS, CDR2 YYNGEE. The CDR3 region is CASSVQGGELFF.

This chain uses TRBV7-8 with TRBJ2-5; as DNA is missing, the TRBD2 call by TCRdb cannot be tested. Germline V gene data show CDR1 as SGHVS and CDR2 as FQNEAQ. The CDR3 loop spans 15 amino acids. This CDR3 is CASSLLAGGGETQYF.